The 15 T cell receptor beta chains given below trace back to one sample, sequenced in a study of tumor and adjacent non-tumor tissue in lung cancer. RNA was extracted from bulk tissue without any cell sorting. The library came from three nested PCR rounds adapted from ARM-PCR protocols. TCRdb recomputed calls from the multiplex PCR reads with MiXCR, one row per CDR3 protein. The sample shows roughly 120,000 distinct CDR3 sequences, about 87% of them seen only once. Sequencing was done on a sample of lung tumor tissue. The receptor set was obtained from a man in his 70s with non-small cell lung cancer.

As to this clonotype: Relative to the germline gene, one junction end is altered; a read error may explain this. The rearrangement joins TRBV11-2 to TRBJ2-3; D unclear. Germline lookup yields CDR1 SGHAT and CDR2 FQNNGV. The CDR3 loop spans 16 amino acids. The CDR3 coding sequence is TGTGCCAACAGCTTAGATGTATACAGCTCAATAGATACGCAGTATTTT. Encoded protein: CANSLDVYSSIDTQYF.

Notes on this clonotype: At one end, the junction sequence differs from germline, possibly due to a read error. V and J are TRBV12-3 or TRBV12-4 and TRBJ2-4, with D hard to call. There are 14 residues in the CDR3. CDR3 residues: CASTLLIHGSIQYF. The CDR3 DNA reads as TGTGCCAGCACACTACTCATACACGGAAGCATTCAATATTTC.

On this clonotype itself: One end of the junction fails to match germline, which may point to a read error. The chain links TRBV6-5 to TRBJ1-1, with unresolved D. Germline values: CDR1 MNHEY, CDR2 SVGAGI. The CDR3 spans 19 residues. The CDR3 loop is CVSSYHSKVTSSANTEAFF. For the CDR3, the DNA is TGTGTCAGCAGTTACCACTCGAAGGTAACCTCTTCCGCGAACACTGAAGCTTTCTTT.

CDR3 sequence reads: CTGSWDVSYGYTF. The DNA for the CDR3 is TGTACCGGCAGCTGGGACGTTAGCTATGGCTACACCTTC. This rearrangement joins TRBV5-4 to TRBJ1-2; the D gene is possibly TRBD1 (5 bases). Germline CDR1 SGHNT, CDR2 YYREEE (reference sequence). The CDR3 consists of 13 residues.

Points on this clonotype: A much larger clone lies a single base off, so this may be a read error. V usage is TRBV5-1 and J usage is TRBJ2-3; 7 nucleotides align to TRBD2. The CDR3 sequence is 16 residues long. Germline assignment: CDR1 SGHRS and CDR2 YFSETQ. The CDR3 here is CASSLSAGASTDKQYF. CDR3 nucleotide sequence: TGCGCCAGCAGCTTGTCTGCGGGAGCTAGCACAGATAAGCAGTATTTT.

This clonotype is medium-sized (0.01 to 0.1%). This chain uses TRBV29-1 with TRBJ2-1; perhaps TRBD2 as D (5 bases). This CDR3 spans 12 amino acids. From germline, CDR1 is SQVTM and CDR2 ANQGSEA. Trimming shortened V by 4 bases and J by 7 bases, and 11 bases separated the two germline ends. CDR3 in amino acids: CSVAEGRNEQFF. CDR3 coding DNA: TGCAGCGTTGCCGAGGGTAGGAATGAGCAGTTCTTC.

For this clonotype: A read error is likely, as this CDR3 ends without the conserved phenylalanine or tryptophan. The V call is TRBV6-2 or TRBV6-3, the J call TRBJ2-7; D is uncertain. CDR3 length: 13 amino acids. V lost 6 bases and J lost 4, with 13 bases in between. Germline CDR1 is MNHEY and CDR2 is SVGEGT. The CDR3 spells CASRKGSSYEQYI. For the CDR3, the DNA is TGTGCCAGCAGAAAAGGAAGCTCATACGAGCAGTACATC.

This clonotype has a handful of counts. A much larger clone is a single base away; this may be a read error. V is TRBV5-1 and J is TRBJ1-6; TRBD1 matches 11 bases. The junction had 16 bases not matched to a gene; V was cut back by 6 bases and J by 8 bases. The CDR3 contains 18 residues. Looked up from germline, CDR1 is SGHRS and CDR2 is YFSETQ. The CDR3: CASNSAGQGADLYSPLHF. CDR3 coding DNA: TGCGCCAGCAACTCTGCCGGACAGGGGGCGGATTTGTATTCACCCCTCCACTTT.

Remarks on this clonotype: At one end the junction does not follow the germline gene, possibly because of a read error. The chain couples TRBV7-9 to TRBJ2-7, with D possibly being TRBD1 or TRBD2 (6 bases each). The CDR3 is 15 amino acids. From germline, CDR1 is SEHNR and CDR2 FQNEAQ (reference sequence). CDR3 in DNA: TGTTCCAGCAGCACGATGGCCGGGGGCGCGAACGAGCAGTATTTC. Its protein is CSSSTMAGGANEQYF.

The chain is built from TRBV12-3 or TRBV12-4 and TRBJ2-3; no firm D call. The CDR3 totals 13 residues. Trimming removed 2 bases at V and 4 bases at J, with 7 bases between. The CDR3 DNA follows: TGTGCCAGCAGTTTATTCGAGGCAGATACGCAGTATTTT. Its protein product is CASSLFEADTQYF.

As to this clonotype: Germline and junction disagree at one end, which may indicate a read error. The chain is built from TRBV29-1 and TRBJ2-6, with TRBD2 as a possible D gene (6 bases). This CDR3 has 18 amino acids. Germline CDR1 and CDR2: SQVTM and ANQGSEA. DNA for the CDR3: TGCAGCGTTGTGGGCGAAAGGGGAGGACCCTCTGGGGCCTACGTCCTGACTTTC. This codes for CSVVGERGGPSGAYVLTF.

With regard to this clonotype: One end of the junction does not line up with germline, which may come from a read error. The chain combines TRBV9 with TRBJ2-2, with D uncertain. Germline V lookup: CDR1 SGDLS, CDR2 YYNGEE. The CDR3 spans 15 residues. The CDR3 coding sequence is TGTGCCAGCGGCGTAGAAGGACCGAACACCGGGGAGCTGTTTTTT. Translating it yields CASGVEGPNTGELFF.

Worth noting for this clonotype: Relative to the germline gene, one junction end is altered; a read error may explain this. The rearrangement links TRBV5-1 to TRBJ2-2; TRBD2 might be the D (5 bases). This CDR3 contains 17 residues. CDR1 is SGHRS and CDR2 is YFSETQ in the germline V gene. CDR3 residues: CASSLENEEDSTGELFF. As DNA, the CDR3 is TGCGCCAGTAGCTTGGAGAATGAAGAGGACTCAACCGGGGAGCTGTTTTTT.

This sequence joins TRBV5-6 and TRBJ1-6; D remains unclear. The CDR3 is 15 amino acids. Germline values: CDR1 SGHDT, CDR2 YYEEEE. CDR3 DNA sequence: TGTGCTAGCTGCTTGAAATGGGGAGGAAATTCACCCCTCCACTTT. Protein product: CASCLKWGGNSPLHF.

This clonotype was recorded at least ten times. The J gene is TRBJ2-5, the V gene TRBV6-5, with TRBD2 matching over 11 bases. CDR3 length equals 14 residues. J lost 9 bases, V lost 6 bases, and 9 bases had no gene match. Per germline, CDR1 MNHEY and CDR2 SVGAGI. CDR3 bases: TGTGCCAGCAGGCCTACTAGCGGGAGCTGGTCCCAGTACTTC. Translating gives CASRPTSGSWSQYF.